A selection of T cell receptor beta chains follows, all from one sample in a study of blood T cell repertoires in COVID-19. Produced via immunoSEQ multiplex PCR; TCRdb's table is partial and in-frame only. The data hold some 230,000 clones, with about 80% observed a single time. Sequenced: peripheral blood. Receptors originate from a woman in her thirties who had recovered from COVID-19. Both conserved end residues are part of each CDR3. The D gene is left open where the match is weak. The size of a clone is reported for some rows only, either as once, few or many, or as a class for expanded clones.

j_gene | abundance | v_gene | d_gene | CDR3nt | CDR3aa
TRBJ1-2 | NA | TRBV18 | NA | TGTGCCAGCTCACGGCAGGGGAGCCATGGCTACACCTTC | CASSRQGSHGYTF
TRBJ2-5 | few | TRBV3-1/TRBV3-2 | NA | TGTGCCAGCAGCGAAGGACAACCCCAAGAGACCCAGTACTTC | CASSEGQPQETQYF
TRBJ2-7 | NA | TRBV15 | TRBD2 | TGTGCCACCAGCAGGGGCCTCCCGGGACTAGCGGCTTACGAGCAGTACTTC | CATSRGLPGLAAYEQYF
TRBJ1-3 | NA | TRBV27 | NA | TGTGCCAGCAGCAGCGGGACCCCCTCTGGAAACACCATATATTTT | CASSSGTPSGNTIYF
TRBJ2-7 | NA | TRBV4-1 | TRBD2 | TGCGCCAGCAGCGGACCCGGGACTAGCGTCTACGAGCAGTACTTC | CASSGPGTSVYEQYF
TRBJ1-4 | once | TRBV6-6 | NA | TGTGCCAGCAACAGACGGGGGAACAATGAAAAACTGTTTTTT | CASNRRGNNEKLFF
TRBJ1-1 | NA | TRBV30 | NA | TGTGCCTGGATCGCTGGCCCACAAGCTTTCTTT | CAWIAGPQAFF
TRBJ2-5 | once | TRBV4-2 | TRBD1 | TGTGCCAGCAGCCCAGGACAGGGGTTAAATTCAGAGACCCAGTACTTC | CASSPGQGLNSETQYF
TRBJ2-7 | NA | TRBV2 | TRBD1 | TGTGCCAGCGACGGACAGGGTAGCTCCTACGAGCAGTACTTC | CASDGQGSSYEQYF
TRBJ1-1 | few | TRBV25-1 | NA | TGTGCCAGCAGTGATCACAGGGTGAACACTGAAGCTTTCTTT | CASSDHRVNTEAFF
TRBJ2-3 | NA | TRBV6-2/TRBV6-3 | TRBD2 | TGTGCCAGCAGTTCCCTAGAAAGCGGGAGGGCCACAGATACGCAGTATTTT | CASSSLESGRATDTQYF
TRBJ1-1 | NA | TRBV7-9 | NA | TGTGCCAGCAGTGAACAGAGAACAACTGAAGCTTTCTTT | CASSEQRTTEAFF
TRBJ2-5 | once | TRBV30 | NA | TGTGCCTGGAGTCGCGACTCTTCCGGGTCCCAGTACTTC | CAWSRDSSGSQYF
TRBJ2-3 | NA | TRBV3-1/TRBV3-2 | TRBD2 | TGTGCCAGCACCCCGGTTGGACTAGCGGCAGATACGCAGTATTTT | CASTPVGLAADTQYF
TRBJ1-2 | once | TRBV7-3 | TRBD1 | TGTGCCAGCAGCTCCGGACAGGGGTATGGCTACACCTTC | CASSSGQGYGYTF
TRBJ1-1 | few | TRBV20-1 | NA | TGCAGTGCTAGTCCCATGACAGTAAACACTGAAGCTTTCTTT | CSASPMTVNTEAFF
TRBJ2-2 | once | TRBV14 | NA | TGTGCCAGCAGCCGGCAGGGGCAATCCTTGAACACCGGGGAGCTGTTTTTT | CASSRQGQSLNTGELFF
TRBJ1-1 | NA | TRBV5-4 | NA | TGTGCCAGCAGCCAAACCGGGGGGGACACTGAAGCTTTCTTT | CASSQTGGDTEAFF
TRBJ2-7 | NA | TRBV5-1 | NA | TGCGCCAGCAGCCATAATACAGGGTCCTACGAGCAGTACTTC | CASSHNTGSYEQYF
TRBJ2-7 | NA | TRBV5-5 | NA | TGTGCCAGCAGCATCCGCGACAGGGACTGGGAGCAGTACTTC | CASSIRDRDWEQYF
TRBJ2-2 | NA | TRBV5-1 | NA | TGCGCCAGCGCCTACGACGAGCGCGCTCCGAACACCGGGGAGCTGTTTTTT | CASAYDERAPNTGELFF
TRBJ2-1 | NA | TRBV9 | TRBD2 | TGTGCCAGCAGCGTAGGGGGGTGGACTAGCGGGCCAACCTACAATGAGCAGTTCTTC | CASSVGGWTSGPTYNEQFF
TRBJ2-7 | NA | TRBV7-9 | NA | TGTGCCAGCAGCCGAGGTGCAGGGGAAGAGCAGTACTTC | CASSRGAGEEQYF
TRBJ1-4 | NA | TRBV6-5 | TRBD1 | TGTGCCACCCAGAGAACAGGGGGCAATGAAAAACTGTTTTTT | CATQRTGGNEKLFF
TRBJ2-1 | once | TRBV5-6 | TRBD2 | TGTGCCAGCAGCTTAATGCTAGCGGGAGTTTATGATGAGCAGTTCTTC | CASSLMLAGVYDEQFF
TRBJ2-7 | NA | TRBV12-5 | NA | TGTGCTAGTGGTTTGGTAGCGATGTTTAACTACGAGCAGTACTTC | CASGLVAMFNYEQYF
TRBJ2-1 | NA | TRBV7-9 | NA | TGTGCCAGCAGCTTGTATGATGAGCAGTTCTTC | CASSLYDEQFF